The clone carrying this T cell receptor (beta chain) was found many times. The data were obtained in a study of T-cell reconstitution after alpha-beta-depleted transplantation in children. V was cut by 5 bases and J by 0 bases, with 11 bases left in between. The germline V gene encodes CDR1 SNHLY and CDR2 FYNNEI. The CDR3 extends over 14 amino acids. During its preparation, the TCRbeta library received unique molecular identifiers. Via MiXCR, TCRdb re-called the PCR reads, giving one row per CDR3 protein. Of some 200,000 distinct CDR3 sequences listed, over 5.5% are singletons. The chain employs TRBV2 and TRBJ2-7; TRBD1 might be the D (6 bases). The specimen was PBMCs from the stem cell graft donor, collected from the stem cell graft. The receptor was derived from a human donor who donated a stem cell graft to a child with Wiskott-Aldrich syndrome. The CDR3 is CASSLWDNSYEQYF. In DNA, the CDR3 is TGTGCCAGCAGTCTATGGGACAACTCCTACGAGCAGTACTTC.